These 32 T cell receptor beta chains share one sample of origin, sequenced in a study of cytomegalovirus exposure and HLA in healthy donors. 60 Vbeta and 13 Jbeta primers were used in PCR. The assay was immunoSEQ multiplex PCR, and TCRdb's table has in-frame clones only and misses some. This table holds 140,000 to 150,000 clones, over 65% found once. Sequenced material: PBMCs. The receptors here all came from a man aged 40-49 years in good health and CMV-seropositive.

The CDR3 DNA reads as TGCGCCAGCAGCTCGGGTAGAACTAATGAAAAACTGTTTTTT. Protein: CASSSGRTNEKLFF. The chain recombines TRBV5-1 with TRBJ1-4; D call uncertain. Germline V gene sequence: CDR1 SGHRS, CDR2 YFSETQ. V lost 3 bases to trimming and J lost 1 base, with 7 bases between them. The CDR3 length is 14 residues.

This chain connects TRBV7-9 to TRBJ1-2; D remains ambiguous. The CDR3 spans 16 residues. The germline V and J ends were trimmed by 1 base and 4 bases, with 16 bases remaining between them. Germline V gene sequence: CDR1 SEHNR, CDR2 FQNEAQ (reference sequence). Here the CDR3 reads CASSLVAAGKTYGYTF. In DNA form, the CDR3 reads TGTGCCAGCAGCTTAGTCGCTGCCGGGAAGACCTATGGCTACACCTTC.

CDR3 bases: TGTGCCAGCAGCGGAGGCATCGGCACCTACGAGCAGTACTTC. It encodes CASSGGIGTYEQYF. The rearrangement uses TRBV5-4 and TRBJ2-7; a possible D gene is TRBD2 (5 bases). Germline CDR1 and CDR2: SGHNT and YYREEE (reference sequence). Trimming shortened V by 4 bases and J by 2 bases, and 13 bases separated the two germline ends. The CDR3 is made up of 14 amino acids.

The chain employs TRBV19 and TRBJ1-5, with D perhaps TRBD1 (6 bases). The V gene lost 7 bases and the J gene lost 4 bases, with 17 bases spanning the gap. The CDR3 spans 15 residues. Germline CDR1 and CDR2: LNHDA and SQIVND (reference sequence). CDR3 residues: CASTLDRIPNQPQHF. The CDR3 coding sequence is TGTGCCAGTACCCTCGACAGGATACCGAATCAGCCCCAGCATTTT. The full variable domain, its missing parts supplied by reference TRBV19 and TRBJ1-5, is DGGITQSPKYLFRKEGQNVTLSCEQNLNHDAMYWYRQDPGQGLRLIYYSQIVNDFQKGDIAEGYSVSREKKESFPLTVTSAQKNPTAFYLCASTLDRIPNQPQHFGDGTRLSIL.

The DNA for the CDR3 is TGCGCCACCCACAACCCAAGGAACAGGGTTTCTGGAAACACCATATATTTT. Protein: CATHNPRNRVSGNTIYF. This chain connects TRBV5-1 to TRBJ1-3, with a weak D call TRBD1 (6 bases). This CDR3 region has 17 residues. V gave up 9 bases and J gave up 1 base, with 23 bases separating them. Germline assignment: CDR1 SGHRS and CDR2 YFSETQ.

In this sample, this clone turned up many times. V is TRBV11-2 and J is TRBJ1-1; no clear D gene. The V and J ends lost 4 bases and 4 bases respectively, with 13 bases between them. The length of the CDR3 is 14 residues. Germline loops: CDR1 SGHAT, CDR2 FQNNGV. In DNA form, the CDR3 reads TGTGCCAGCAGCTCCTCCCCGCCGGGCACTGAAGCTTTCTTT. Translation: CASSSSPPGTEAFF.

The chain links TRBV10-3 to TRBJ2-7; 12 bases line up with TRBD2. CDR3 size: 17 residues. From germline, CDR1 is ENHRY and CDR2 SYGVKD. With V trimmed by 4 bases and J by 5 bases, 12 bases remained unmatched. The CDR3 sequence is CAISVYASGRVNNEQYF. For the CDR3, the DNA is TGTGCCATCAGTGTATACGCTAGCGGGAGGGTTAATAACGAGCAGTACTTC.

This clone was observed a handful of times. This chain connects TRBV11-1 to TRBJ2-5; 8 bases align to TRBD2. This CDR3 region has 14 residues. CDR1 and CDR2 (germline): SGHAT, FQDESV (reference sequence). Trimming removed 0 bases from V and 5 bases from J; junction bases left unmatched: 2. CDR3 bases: TGTGCCAGCAGCTTAGCTAGCGGGAAGGAGACCCAGTACTTC. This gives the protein CASSLASGKETQYF.

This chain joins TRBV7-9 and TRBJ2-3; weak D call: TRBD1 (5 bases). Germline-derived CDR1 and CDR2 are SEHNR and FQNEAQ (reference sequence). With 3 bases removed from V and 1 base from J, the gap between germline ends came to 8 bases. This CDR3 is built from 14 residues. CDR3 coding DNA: TGTGCCAGCAGCTTCCCACAGGGCACAGATACGCAGTATTTT. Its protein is CASSFPQGTDTQYF.

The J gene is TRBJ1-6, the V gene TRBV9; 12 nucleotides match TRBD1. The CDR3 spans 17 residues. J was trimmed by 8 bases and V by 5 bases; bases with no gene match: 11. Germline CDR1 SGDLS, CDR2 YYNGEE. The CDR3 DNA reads TGTGCCAGCAGTACGGGGACAGGGGGCGAAGGTGATTCACCCCTCCACTTT. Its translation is CASSTGTGGEGDSPLHF.

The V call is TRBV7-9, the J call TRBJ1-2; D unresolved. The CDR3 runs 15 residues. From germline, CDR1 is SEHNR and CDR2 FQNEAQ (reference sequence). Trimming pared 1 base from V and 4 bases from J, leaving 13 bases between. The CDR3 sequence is CASSLVGGQTYGYTF. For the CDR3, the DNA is TGTGCCAGCAGCTTAGTGGGAGGGCAGACCTATGGCTACACCTTC.

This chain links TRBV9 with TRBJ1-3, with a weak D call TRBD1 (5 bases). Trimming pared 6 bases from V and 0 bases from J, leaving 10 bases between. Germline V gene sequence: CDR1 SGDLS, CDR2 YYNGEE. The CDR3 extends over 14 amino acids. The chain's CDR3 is CASKQGISGNTIYF. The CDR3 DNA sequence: TGTGCCAGCAAGCAGGGAATCTCTGGAAACACCATATATTTT.

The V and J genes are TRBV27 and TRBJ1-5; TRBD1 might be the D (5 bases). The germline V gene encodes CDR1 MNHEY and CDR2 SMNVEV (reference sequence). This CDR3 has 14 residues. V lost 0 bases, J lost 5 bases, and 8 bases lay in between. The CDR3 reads CASSLSRGDQPQHF. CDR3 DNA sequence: TGTGCCAGCAGTTTATCCCGGGGGGATCAGCCCCAGCATTTT.

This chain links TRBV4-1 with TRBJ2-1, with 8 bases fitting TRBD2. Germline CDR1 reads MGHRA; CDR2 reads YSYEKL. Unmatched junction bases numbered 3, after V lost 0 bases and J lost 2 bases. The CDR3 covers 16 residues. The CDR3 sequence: CASSQEEAGAYNEQFF. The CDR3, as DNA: TGCGCCAGCAGCCAAGAAGAAGCGGGGGCCTACAATGAGCAGTTCTTC.

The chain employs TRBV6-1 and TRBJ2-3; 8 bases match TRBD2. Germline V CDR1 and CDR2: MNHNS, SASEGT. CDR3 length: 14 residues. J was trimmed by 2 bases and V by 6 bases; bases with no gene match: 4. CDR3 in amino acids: CASRISGDTDTQYF. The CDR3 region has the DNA TGTGCCAGCAGAATTAGCGGGGACACAGATACGCAGTATTTT.

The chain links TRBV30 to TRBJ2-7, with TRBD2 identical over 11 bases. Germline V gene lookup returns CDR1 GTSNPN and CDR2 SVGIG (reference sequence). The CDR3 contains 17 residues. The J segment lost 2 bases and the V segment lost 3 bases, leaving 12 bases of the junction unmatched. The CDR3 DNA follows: TGTGCCTGGAGCCGGACGCCCGGGACTAGCGGAACCTACGAGCAGTACTTC. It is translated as CAWSRTPGTSGTYEQYF.

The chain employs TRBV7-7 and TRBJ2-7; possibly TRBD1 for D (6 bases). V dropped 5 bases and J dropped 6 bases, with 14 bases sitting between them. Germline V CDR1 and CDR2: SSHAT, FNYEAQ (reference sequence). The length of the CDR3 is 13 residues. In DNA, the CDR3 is TGTGCCAGCAGCATGACAGGTAGCCTCGAGCAGTACTTC. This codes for CASSMTGSLEQYF.

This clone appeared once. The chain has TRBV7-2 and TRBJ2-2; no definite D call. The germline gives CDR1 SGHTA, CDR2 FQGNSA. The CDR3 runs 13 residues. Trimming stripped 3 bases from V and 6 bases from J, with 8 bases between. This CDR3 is CASSLSRAGELFF. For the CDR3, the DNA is TGTGCCAGCAGCTTGAGCCGGGCCGGGGAGCTGTTTTTT.

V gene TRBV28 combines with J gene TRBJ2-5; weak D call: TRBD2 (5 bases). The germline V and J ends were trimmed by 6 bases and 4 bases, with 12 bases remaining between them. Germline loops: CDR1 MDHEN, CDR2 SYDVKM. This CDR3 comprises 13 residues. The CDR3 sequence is CASSRGFPETQYF. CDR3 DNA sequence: TGTGCCAGCAGCCGAGGGTTCCCAGAGACCCAGTACTTC.

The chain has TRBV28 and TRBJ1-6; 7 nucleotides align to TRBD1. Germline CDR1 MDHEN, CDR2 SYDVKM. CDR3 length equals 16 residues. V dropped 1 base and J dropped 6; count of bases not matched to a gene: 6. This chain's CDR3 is CASSLLPGTANSPLHF. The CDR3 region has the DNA TGTGCCAGCAGTTTATTGCCCGGGACAGCTAATTCACCCCTCCACTTT.

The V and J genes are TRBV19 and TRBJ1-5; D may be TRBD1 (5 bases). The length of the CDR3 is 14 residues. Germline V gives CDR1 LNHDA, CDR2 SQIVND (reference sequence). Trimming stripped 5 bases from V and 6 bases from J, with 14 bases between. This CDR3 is CASSHDQGSQPQHF. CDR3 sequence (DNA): TGTGCCAGTAGTCACGACCAGGGAAGTCAGCCCCAGCATTTT.

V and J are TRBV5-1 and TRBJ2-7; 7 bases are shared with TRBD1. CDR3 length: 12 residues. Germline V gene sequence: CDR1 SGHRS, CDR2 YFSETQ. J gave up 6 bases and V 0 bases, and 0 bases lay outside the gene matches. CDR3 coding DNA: TGCGCCAGCAGCTTGGACAGGGGCGAGCAGTACTTC. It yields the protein CASSLDRGEQYF.

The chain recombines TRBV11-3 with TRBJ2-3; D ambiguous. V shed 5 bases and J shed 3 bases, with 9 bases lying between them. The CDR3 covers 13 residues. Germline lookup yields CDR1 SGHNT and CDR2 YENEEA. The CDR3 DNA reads TGTGCCAGCAGCCCCGTGGCTACAGATACGCAGTATTTT. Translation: CASSPVATDTQYF.

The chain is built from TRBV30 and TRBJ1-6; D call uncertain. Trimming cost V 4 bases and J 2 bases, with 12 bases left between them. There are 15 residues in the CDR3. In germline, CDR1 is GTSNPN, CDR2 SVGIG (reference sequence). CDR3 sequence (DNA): TGTGCCTGGAAAATCAGTGGTACCTATAATTCACCCCTCCACTTT. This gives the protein CAWKISGTYNSPLHF.

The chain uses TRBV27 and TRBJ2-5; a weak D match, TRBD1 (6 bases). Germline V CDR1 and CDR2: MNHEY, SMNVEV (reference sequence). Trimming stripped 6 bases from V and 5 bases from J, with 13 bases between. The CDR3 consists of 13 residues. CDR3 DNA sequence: TGTGCCAGCAGGCCAAGGGGGTCTGAGACCCAGTACTTC. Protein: CASRPRGSETQYF.

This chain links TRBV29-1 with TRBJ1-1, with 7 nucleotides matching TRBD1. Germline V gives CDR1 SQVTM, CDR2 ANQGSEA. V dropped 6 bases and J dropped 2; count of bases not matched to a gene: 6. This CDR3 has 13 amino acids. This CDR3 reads CSVQGLFNTEAFF. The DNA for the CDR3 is TGCAGCGTACAGGGGCTCTTTAACACTGAAGCTTTCTTT.

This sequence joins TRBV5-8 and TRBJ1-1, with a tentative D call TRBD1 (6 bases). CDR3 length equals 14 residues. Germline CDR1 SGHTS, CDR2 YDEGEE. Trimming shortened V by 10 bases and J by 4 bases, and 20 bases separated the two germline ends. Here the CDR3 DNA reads TGTGCCTGGTTAGGGGGAAGGATGGTCACTGAAGCTTTCTTT. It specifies CAWLGGRMVTEAFF.

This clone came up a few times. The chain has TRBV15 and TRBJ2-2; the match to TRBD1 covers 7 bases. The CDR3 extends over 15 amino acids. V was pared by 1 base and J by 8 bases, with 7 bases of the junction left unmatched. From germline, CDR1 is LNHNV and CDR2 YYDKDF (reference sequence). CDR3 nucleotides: TGTGCCACCAGCAGAGGAACACAGGGGTCGGGGGAGCTGTTTTTT. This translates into CATSRGTQGSGELFF.

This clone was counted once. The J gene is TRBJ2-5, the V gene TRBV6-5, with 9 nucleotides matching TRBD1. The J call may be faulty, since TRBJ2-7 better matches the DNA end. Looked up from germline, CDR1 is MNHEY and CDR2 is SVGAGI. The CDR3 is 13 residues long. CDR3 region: CASSFDRGYEQYF. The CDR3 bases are TGTGCCAGCAGTTTCGACAGGGGGTACGAGCAGTACTTC.

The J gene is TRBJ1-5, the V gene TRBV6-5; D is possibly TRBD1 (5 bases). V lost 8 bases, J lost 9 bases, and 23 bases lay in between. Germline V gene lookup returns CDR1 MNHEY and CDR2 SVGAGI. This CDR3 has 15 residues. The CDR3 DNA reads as TGTGCCAGCTCTCCGGAGAGGTCCCGGAGGGGGCCCCAGCATTTT. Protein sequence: CASSPERSRRGPQHF.

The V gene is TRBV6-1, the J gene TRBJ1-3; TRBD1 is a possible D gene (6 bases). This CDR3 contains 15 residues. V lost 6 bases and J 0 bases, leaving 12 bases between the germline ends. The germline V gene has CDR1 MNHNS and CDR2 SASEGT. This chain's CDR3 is CASRNTGSSGNTIYF. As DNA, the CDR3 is TGTGCCAGCAGAAATACAGGGAGCTCTGGAAACACCATATATTTT.

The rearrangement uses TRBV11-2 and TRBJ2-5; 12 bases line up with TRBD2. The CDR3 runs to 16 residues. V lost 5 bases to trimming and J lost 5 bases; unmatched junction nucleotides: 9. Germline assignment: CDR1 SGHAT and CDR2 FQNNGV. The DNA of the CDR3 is TGTGCCAGCAGCCTTGGACTAGCGGGACCCCGGGAGACCCAGTACTTC. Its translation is CASSLGLAGPRETQYF.